This TCR beta chain was sequenced in a study of beta chain features in type 1 diabetes. Regarding this clone: The target antigen is unknown.

Investigators reverse transcribed all isolated RNA, so they sequenced expressed TCRB transcripts. The method was immunoSEQ multiplex PCR; TCRdb's version includes in-frame clones alone and lacks a portion of them. The table has approximately 150,000 clones, more than 9% seen once. Regarding the study as a whole: Researchers cautioned that cDNA sequencing could over-represent cells with high TCR expression. Patients with type 1 diabetes carried fewer insertions and had more deletions at their VDJ junctions.

Every sorted population was more than 98% pure. CDR1 and CDR2 from the germline V gene are LNHNV and YYDKDF (reference sequence). The CDR3 has 13 amino acids. V lost 0 bases to trimming and J lost 8 bases, with 10 bases between them. The genes are TRBV15 and TRBJ1-2, with a weak D call TRBD1 (6 bases). The TCR sequence derives from a man aged 18 to 29 in good health. Sequenced input: naive CD4+ T cells from blood. DNA of the CDR3: TGTGCCACCAGCAGAGATTCGGGGGGCGGCTACACCTTC. Translation: CATSRDSGGGYTF.